Below, 7 T cell receptor beta chains from the same sample are listed, as sequenced in a study of blood T cell repertoires in COVID-19. Produced via immunoSEQ multiplex PCR; TCRdb's table is partial and in-frame only. The sample holds 140,000 or so clones, 75% to 90% seen once. Sample: peripheral blood. These receptor sequences come from a woman aged 45-59 years with acute or convalescent COVID-19.

The chain links TRBV6-5 to TRBJ2-7; perhaps TRBD2 as D (5 bases). The CDR3 is 14 amino acids. V shed 8 bases and J shed 3 bases, with 17 bases lying between them. Germline CDR1 reads MNHEY; CDR2 reads SVGAGI. The CDR3 sequence is CASSRVILGYEQYF. CDR3 sequence (DNA): TGTGCCAGCTCGAGGGTCATATTGGGCTACGAGCAGTACTTC.

The table lists this clone with a count of one. V gene TRBV7-9 combines with J gene TRBJ1-1, with no clear D. V was shortened by 3 bases and J by 1 base, with 9 bases between the two germline ends. Germline values: CDR1 SEHNR, CDR2 FQNEAQ (reference sequence). CDR3 length: 14 amino acids. The CDR3 reads CASSFQTTNTEAFF. CDR3 in DNA: TGTGCCAGCAGCTTCCAAACAACGAACACTGAAGCTTTCTTT.

V usage is TRBV7-9 and J usage is TRBJ2-3; no reliable D call. Germline lookup yields CDR1 SEHNR and CDR2 FQNEAQ (reference sequence). The CDR3 spans 16 residues. V was shortened by 5 bases and J by 0 bases, with 15 bases between the two germline ends. The CDR3 DNA sequence: TGTGCCAGCAGCCCTCCTCGGGTATTGAGCACAGATACGCAGTATTTT. Amino acids: CASSPPRVLSTDTQYF.

The chain couples TRBV3-1 (or the pseudogene TRBV3-2) to TRBJ1-1; D not certain. The CDR3 spans 14 residues. The germline gives CDR1 LGHDT, CDR2 YNNKEL (reference sequence). Trimming removed 1 base from V and 4 bases from J, with 10 bases in between. CDR3 protein: CASSQVGAVTEAFF. As DNA, the CDR3 is TGTGCCAGCAGCCAAGTTGGTGCAGTCACTGAAGCTTTCTTT.

The chain employs TRBV25-1 and TRBJ1-5; the D is unclear. Germline V CDR1 and CDR2: MGHDK, SYGVNS. The CDR3 consists of 13 residues. V shed 3 bases and J shed 2 bases, with 5 bases lying between them. CDR3 in amino acids: CASSDSGNQPQHF. CDR3 nucleotides: TGTGCCAGCAGTGACTCAGGCAATCAGCCCCAGCATTTT.

The chain recombines TRBV18 with TRBJ1-2; tentative D call: TRBD1 (5 bases). Trimming took off 1 base at V and 3 bases at J, with 6 bases between the two ends. The CDR3 loop spans 13 amino acids. Germline lookup yields CDR1 KGHSH and CDR2 LQKENI. The DNA of the CDR3 is TGTGCCAGCTCACCACAGGGGTACTATGGCTACACCTTC. This encodes CASSPQGYYGYTF.

The genes are TRBV6-5 and TRBJ2-7; 7 bases map to TRBD1. CDR3 length: 12 amino acids. Germline CDR1 reads MNHEY; CDR2 reads SVGAGI. Trimming cost V 6 bases and J 5 bases; bases outside gene matches: 4. CDR3 DNA: TGTGCCAGCAGCTGGGACAGTAACGAGCAGTACTTC. Its translation is CASSWDSNEQYF.